The T cell receptor (beta chain) described here comes from a study of T cells after yellow fever vaccination. Findings and caveats of the study: It was a weaker secondary response, yet one that peaked faster, at day 5 versus 15. From the bulk population, abundant clonotypes could contaminate and appear within FACS-sorted repertoires.

V dropped 11 bases and J dropped 4 bases, with 17 bases sitting between them. CDR1 is MNHEY and CDR2 is SVGAGI in the germline V gene. The CDR3 has 13 amino acids. Notes on this clonotype: Its matching antigen is unknown.

They built TCR cDNA with 5'RACE template switching, a step that put in a universal primer site and UMIs. MiXCR, run by TCRdb on the 5' RACE reads, gives a single entry per CDR3 protein. This sample carries fewer than 500,000 distinct CDR3 sequences, around a sixth of them seen once, and the ten largest clones take roughly a sixth. This rearrangement joins TRBV6-5 to TRBJ2-5; D unclear. This sample comprised PBMCs, obtained before the yellow fever booster vaccination. This receptor was taken from a man aged 18 to 29 who received the YFV17D yellow fever vaccine. CDR3 protein: CAAKAGGSETQYF. The DNA for the CDR3 is TGTGCCGCCAAGGCAGGTGGGTCAGAGACCCAGTACTTC.